This TCR beta chain was found in a study of type 1 and type 2 diabetes patients. Points from the study as a whole: Unmatched age and gender across groups might bias interpretation. Type 1 diabetes repertoires were significantly less diverse than type 2 diabetes ones.

Germline V CDR1 and CDR2: SGHTA, FQGNSA. The CDR3 is 15 residues long. For this clonotype: As yet, its antigen is unknown. Relative to the germline gene, one junction end is altered; a read error may explain this.

Amplification started from genomic DNA. Amplification of the beta chain CDR3 used 30 forward and 13 reverse multiplex primers. TCRdb fed the multiplex PCR reads into MiXCR, producing one record per CDR3 protein. The sample yields 280,000 or so distinct CDR3 sequences, around 47% seen once. Peripheral blood, roughly 9.1 milliliters per participant, was collected. This clonotype was obtained from a man between 18 and 29 years old with type 2 diabetes. The J gene is TRBJ2-7, the V gene TRBV7-2; 8 bases map to TRBD1. Sequences were obtained from peripheral blood mononuclear cells (PBMCs). The DNA for the CDR3 is TGTGCCAGCAGCTTCGACAGGGGAAGCTCCTACGAGCTGTACTTC. Protein: CASSFDRGSSYELYF.